This is a list of T cell receptor beta chains from one sample in a study of cytomegalovirus exposure and HLA in healthy donors. Produced via immunoSEQ multiplex PCR; TCRdb's table is partial and in-frame only. The sample lists hundreds of thousands of clones; 83% were seen once. Sequencing was carried out using PBMCs. The source of these receptors is a woman aged 18-35 years in good health and CMV-seronegative. Both conserved end residues are part of each CDR3. A D gene is named only where the DNA matches it firmly. Rows give clone size only sometimes, using once, few, many, or a class for an expanded clone.

V	J	size	D	CDR3	DNA
TRBV7-3	TRBJ2-2	.	TRBD1	CASSPLGQGLAGELFF	TGTGCCAGCAGTCCCCTGGGACAGGGGTTGGCCGGGGAGCTGTTTTTT
TRBV6-6	TRBJ2-1	.	.	CASSRSQGKEFF	TGTGCCAGCAGCCGCTCTCAGGGGAAGGAGTTCTTC
TRBV9	TRBJ1-4	.	TRBD1	CASSVSGTGVEKLFF	TGTGCCAGCAGCGTTTCCGGGACAGGGGTTGAAAAACTGTTTTTT
TRBV5-8	TRBJ1-1	.	.	CASSLWAQGKEAFF	TGTGCCAGCAGCTTGTGGGCCCAGGGGAAGGAAGCTTTCTTT
TRBV6-1	TRBJ1-1	.	TRBD1	CASSERQGYNTEAFF	TGTGCCAGCAGTGAACGACAGGGCTATAACACTGAAGCTTTCTTT
TRBV27	TRBJ1-2	.	.	CASSPRGGTPRYGYTF	TGTGCCAGCAGTCCGCGGGGGGGGACTCCAAGGTATGGCTACACCTTC
TRBV6-6	TRBJ1-6	.	.	CASSYEQGQGSPLHF	TGTGCCAGCAGTTATGAACAGGGCCAGGGATCACCCCTCCACTTT
TRBV6-5	TRBJ2-5	.	TRBD1	CASSRGQLRETQYF	TGTGCCAGCAGCCGGGGACAGCTTAGGGAGACCCAGTACTTC
TRBV9	TRBJ1-1	.	.	CASSAGVNTEAFF	TGTGCCAGCAGCGCCGGGGTGAACACTGAAGCTTTCTTT
TRBV5-1	TRBJ1-1	.	.	CASSLEPDNTEAFF	TGCGCCAGCAGCTTGGAGCCAGATAACACTGAAGCTTTCTTT
TRBV9	TRBJ2-1	.	.	CASSVDRGNEQFF	TGTGCCAGCAGCGTAGATAGGGGAAATGAGCAGTTCTTC
TRBV5-1	TRBJ2-7	.	TRBD2	CASSFGTNSYEQYF	TGCGCCAGCAGCTTTGGGACTAATTCCTACGAGCAGTACTTC
TRBV5-1	TRBJ2-1	.	TRBD2	CASSFGGGTHNEQFF	TGCGCCAGCAGCTTTGGCGGGGGGACCCACAATGAGCAGTTCTTC
TRBV25-1	TRBJ2-2	once	.	CASSEPGGTNTGELFF	TGTGCCAGCAGTGAACCAGGGGGGACGAACACCGGGGAGCTGTTTTTT